The 28 T cell receptor beta chains listed next were all sequenced from one sample in a study of cytomegalovirus exposure and HLA in healthy donors. Assay used: immunoSEQ multiplex PCR; TCRdb lists only in-frame clones, some missing. Of under 65,000 clones in the sample, approximately 90% were seen once. Sequencing was performed on PBMCs. Receptors originate from a woman under 30 in good health and CMV-seropositive.

The V gene is TRBV19, the J gene TRBJ2-1; perhaps TRBD2 as D (6 bases). Trimming took 8 bases from V and 15 from J, leaving 14 bases between them. Looked up from germline, CDR1 is LNHDA and CDR2 is SQIVND (reference sequence). This CDR3 contains 10 residues. The CDR3 loop reads CASDGGDRFF. In DNA, the CDR3 is TGTGCCAGTGATGGCGGGGATCGGTTCTTC.

This chain connects TRBV28 to TRBJ2-1; TRBD2 might be the D (6 bases). Germline V gene sequence: CDR1 MDHEN, CDR2 SYDVKM. The CDR3 is made up of 13 amino acids. V lost 7 bases and J lost 4, with 11 bases in between. This CDR3 reads CASTGGKYNEQFF. The CDR3 nucleotides read TGTGCCAGCACTGGGGGGAAATACAATGAGCAGTTCTTC. Looking up the rest from reference TRBV28 and TRBJ2-1 gives the full variable domain: DVKVTQSSRYLVKRTGEKVFLECVQDMDHENMFWYRQDPGLGLRLIYFSYDVKMKEKGDIPEGYSVSREKKERFSLILESASTNQTSMYLCASTGGKYNEQFFGPGTRLTVL.

J is TRBJ2-5 and V is TRBV14; TRBD2 is a possible D gene (5 bases). V was trimmed by 1 base and J by 5 bases, leaving 17 bases between them. Germline V CDR1 and CDR2: SGHDN, FVKESK. The CDR3 runs to 16 residues. CDR3 sequence (DNA): TGTGCCAGCAGCCAAGCCGGGAATCTAGCTGGGGAGACCCAGTACTTC. Protein: CASSQAGNLAGETQYF.

This chain connects TRBV6-1 to TRBJ2-4; D is perhaps TRBD2 (6 bases). The V and J ends lost 2 bases and 6 bases respectively, with 14 bases between them. This CDR3 comprises 15 residues. In germline, CDR1 is MNHNS, CDR2 SASEGT. CDR3 in DNA: TGTGCCAGCAGTGAATCTGGCGGGGCTGGAAACATTCAGTACTTC. It codes for CASSESGGAGNIQYF.

The CDR3 sequence is CASSIGQGNTEAFF. CDR3 coding DNA: TGTGCCAGCAGCATAGGACAGGGTAACACTGAAGCTTTCTTT. V gene TRBV7-9 combines with J gene TRBJ1-1; 8 nucleotides match TRBD1. V lost 5 bases to trimming and J lost 2 bases; unmatched junction nucleotides: 4. Germline V lookup: CDR1 SEHNR, CDR2 FQNEAQ (reference sequence). The CDR3 runs 14 residues.

The gene calls are TRBV2 and TRBJ2-2; 11 positions match TRBD2. Germline trimming cut 3 bases from V and 6 bases from J; bases unmatched to any gene: 6. This CDR3 is built from 16 residues. Germline values: CDR1 SNHLY, CDR2 FYNNEI. Written as DNA, the CDR3 is TGTGCCAGCAGTGACGAGGTAGCGGGGGGGCCCGGGGAGCTGTTTTTT. The encoded protein is CASSDEVAGGPGELFF.

The chain couples TRBV4-1 to TRBJ2-3; 10 bases align to TRBD1. Germline CDR1 reads MGHRA; CDR2 reads YSYEKL. This CDR3 has 14 residues. V shed 6 bases and J 5 bases; nucleotides not matched to a gene: 5. DNA for the CDR3: TGCGCCAGCAGTCGCCGGGACAGGGGAGATACGCAGTATTTT. Its protein is CASSRRDRGDTQYF.

The chain carries TRBV9 and TRBJ2-5; 12 bases fit TRBD2. From germline, CDR1 is SGDLS and CDR2 YYNGEE. V lost 3 bases to trimming and J lost 7 bases; unmatched junction nucleotides: 7. The CDR3 has 15 amino acids. The CDR3 loop reads CASSASSGGAGTQYF. CDR3 nucleotide sequence: TGTGCCAGCAGCGCCTCTAGCGGGGGGGCCGGGACCCAGTACTTC.

This chain joins TRBV2 and TRBJ1-1, with 9 bases matching TRBD1. V lost 3 bases, J lost 5 bases, and 7 bases stayed unmatched. The germline CDR1 and CDR2 sequences are SNHLY and FYNNEI. The CDR3 extends over 15 amino acids. DNA of the CDR3: TGTGCCAGCAGTGACTCGGGACAGGGTGGTACTGAAGCTTTCTTT. Its translation is CASSDSGQGGTEAFF.

The rearrangement uses TRBV4-1 and TRBJ2-1; the D gene is possibly TRBD2 (6 bases). The V end was cut by 1 base, the J end by 4 bases, with 11 bases between. The germline CDR1 and CDR2 sequences are MGHRA and YSYEKL. The length of the CDR3 is 15 residues. CDR3 residues: CASSQGAGTYNEQFF. CDR3 bases: TGCGCCAGCAGCCAAGGGGCGGGGACTTACAATGAGCAGTTCTTC.

The V call is TRBV6-1, the J call TRBJ1-5; no clear D. Germline lookup yields CDR1 MNHNS and CDR2 SASEGT. The CDR3 consists of 15 residues. The V end was cut by 3 bases, the J end by 6 bases, with 15 bases between. CDR3 sequence: CASSDGEGLTQPQHF. In DNA, the CDR3 is TGTGCCAGCAGTGACGGAGAGGGTCTCACTCAGCCCCAGCATTTT.

J is TRBJ2-3 and V is TRBV5-5, with 8 bases matching TRBD2. Trimming took 7 bases from V and 8 from J; bases not matched to a gene: 12. The CDR3 runs to 14 residues. The germline V gene encodes CDR1 SGHKS and CDR2 YYEKEE (reference sequence). The DNA of the CDR3 is TGTGCCAGCCGGCCAGAGCCGGGGGGGGGTACGCAGTATTTT. Protein sequence: CASRPEPGGGTQYF.

This chain links TRBV2 with TRBJ2-2, with 12 bases identical to TRBD2. The germline gives CDR1 SNHLY, CDR2 FYNNEI. Unmatched junction bases numbered 11, after V lost 7 bases and J lost 5 bases. The CDR3 runs to 17 residues. The CDR3 region is CASTPSGGEVLTGELFF. The DNA for the CDR3 is TGTGCCAGCACTCCTAGCGGGGGGGAGGTTCTTACCGGGGAGCTGTTTTTT.

The CDR3 loop reads CASSQSGTGGPGELFF. DNA for the CDR3: TGTGCCAGCAGCCAAAGTGGGACAGGGGGCCCCGGGGAGCTGTTTTTT. The V call is TRBV28, the J call TRBJ2-2; the match to TRBD1 covers 12 bases. This CDR3 contains 16 residues. J was trimmed by 6 bases and V by 6 bases; bases with no gene match: 8. Germline V gene sequence: CDR1 MDHEN, CDR2 SYDVKM.

The chain uses TRBV4-1 and TRBJ2-7, with 7 bases fitting TRBD2. V was clipped by 1 base and J by 0 bases; unmatched bases: 6. This CDR3 is 16 amino acids long. CDR1 and CDR2 (germline): MGHRA, YSYEKL. CDR3 loop: CASSQVAGDHSYEQYF. The CDR3 nucleotides read TGCGCCAGCAGCCAAGTTGCGGGGGACCACTCCTACGAGCAGTACTTC.

The V gene is TRBV6-1, the J gene TRBJ2-2; D might be TRBD2 (5 bases). The CDR3 is 14 amino acids. The germline V gene has CDR1 MNHNS and CDR2 SASEGT. V lost 7 bases, J lost 0 bases, and 9 bases lay in between. CDR3 in amino acids: CASKRETNTGELFF. CDR3 coding DNA: TGTGCCAGCAAAAGGGAGACGAACACCGGGGAGCTGTTTTTT.

The chain carries TRBV2 and TRBJ1-4; tentatively, D is TRBD1 (5 bases). Germline loops: CDR1 SNHLY, CDR2 FYNNEI. V gave up 3 bases and J gave up 7 bases, with 6 bases separating them. CDR3 size: 12 residues. This CDR3 reads CASSDQGEKLFF. The CDR3 DNA reads as TGTGCCAGCAGTGACCAGGGTGAAAAACTGTTTTTT.

This clone was detected once. This chain's CDR3 is CASSSRTTGNYGYTF. In DNA form, the CDR3 reads TGTGCCAGCAGTAGTCGTACGACAGGGAACTATGGCTACACCTTC. The chain recombines TRBV28 with TRBJ1-2; 7 bases are shared with TRBD1. V shed 5 bases and J 2 bases; nucleotides not matched to a gene: 8. The CDR3 contains 15 residues. CDR1 MDHEN and CDR2 SYDVKM come from the germline V gene.

The chain couples TRBV7-6 to TRBJ2-3; 7 bases line up with TRBD2. The germline gives CDR1 SGHVS, CDR2 FNYEAQ. This CDR3 is built from 16 residues. Trimming cost V 1 base and J 0 bases; bases outside gene matches: 4. The CDR3 sequence: CASSLGAGGSTDTQYF. The CDR3 bases are TGTGCCAGCAGCTTAGGGGCCGGGGGGAGCACAGATACGCAGTATTTT.

The chain carries TRBV7-9 and TRBJ1-2; TRBD1 is a possible D gene (5 bases). The CDR3 totals 14 residues. Germline loops: CDR1 SEHNR, CDR2 FQNEAQ (reference sequence). Trimming stripped 6 bases from V and 3 bases from J, with 14 bases between. Here the CDR3 reads CASRPLLTDYGYTF. The CDR3, as DNA: TGTGCCAGCAGACCACTCCTGACAGACTATGGCTACACCTTC.

The CDR3 region is CASSQAGKLFF. CDR3 nucleotide sequence: TGCGCCAGCAGCCAAGCGGGAAAACTGTTTTTT. The J gene is TRBJ1-4, the V gene TRBV4-1, with unresolved D. This CDR3 is 11 amino acids long. Trimming stripped 1 base from V and 10 bases from J, with 4 bases between. Germline V lookup: CDR1 MGHRA, CDR2 YSYEKL.

The V call is TRBV5-1, the J call TRBJ2-3, with TRBD2 matching 12 bases. CDR1 SGHRS and CDR2 YFSETQ come from the germline V gene. The CDR3 totals 16 residues. The ends lost 0 bases at V and 6 bases at J; junction bases unmatched: 5. The CDR3 DNA reads as TGCGCCAGCAGCTTGGCCGGGACTAGCGGGTTCGATACGCAGTATTTT. Protein: CASSLAGTSGFDTQYF.

The V and J genes are TRBV28 and TRBJ2-3; 7 bases are a match to TRBD1. The trim removed 6 bases at V and 0 bases at J, leaving 3 bases unmatched. Looked up from germline, CDR1 is MDHEN and CDR2 is SYDVKM. The CDR3 sequence is 14 residues long. CDR3 protein: CASRTTGSTDTQYF. The CDR3 DNA sequence: TGTGCCAGCAGGACGACAGGGAGCACAGATACGCAGTATTTT.

The V call is TRBV4-3, the J call TRBJ1-6, with a possible D match to TRBD1 (5 bases). Germline values: CDR1 LGHNA, CDR2 YSLEER. The CDR3 length is 16 residues. The ends were cut back, 0 bases at V and 13 bases at J, with 19 bases in the middle. The CDR3 region is CASSQDRGRARAPLHF. The CDR3 DNA reads as TGCGCCAGCAGCCAAGATAGGGGCCGTGCCCGGGCCCCCCTCCACTTT.

The CDR3 is CASSSSGGRQFF. The CDR3 coding sequence is TGTGCCAGCAGTTCTAGCGGGGGTCGGCAGTTCTTC. The chain is built from TRBV2 and TRBJ2-1; 10 bases line up with TRBD2. The germline V gene encodes CDR1 SNHLY and CDR2 FYNNEI. V was clipped by 5 bases and J by 12 bases; unmatched bases: 4. This CDR3 region has 12 residues.

In DNA, the CDR3 is TGTGCCAGCAGCTTATTAGCCCTAAACACCGGGGAGCTGTTTTTT. It yields the protein CASSLLALNTGELFF. The chain combines TRBV7-9 with TRBJ2-2, with unresolved D. Germline V CDR1 and CDR2: SEHNR, FQNEAQ (reference sequence). V gave up 2 bases and J gave up 2 bases, with 9 bases separating them. CDR3 size: 15 residues.

The gene calls are TRBV5-6 and TRBJ2-5; D is unresolved. CDR3 size: 14 residues. The germline gives CDR1 SGHDT, CDR2 YYEEEE. Trimming cost V 1 base and J 2 bases, with 9 bases left between them. The CDR3 DNA follows: TGTGCCAGCAGCTTGCCTGGCACGCAAGAGACCCAGTACTTC. It is translated as CASSLPGTQETQYF.

The chain links TRBV18 to TRBJ2-1; D gene ambiguous. Trimming took off 2 bases at V and 5 bases at J, with 10 bases between the two ends. The germline gives CDR1 KGHSH, CDR2 LQKENI. The CDR3 runs 14 residues. For the CDR3, the DNA is TGTGCCAGCTCACCATTTGCCGGAGACAATGAGCAGTTCTTC. Its protein product is CASSPFAGDNEQFF.